This T cell receptor beta chain was sequenced for a study of T-cell memory formation after mild COVID-19. Findings and limits, study-wide: What remained unconfirmed was the SARS-CoV-2 specificity of second-wave clones peaking on day 37.

Constant-segment-primed 5'RACE gave TCR alpha and TCR beta cDNA libraries with sample barcodes and UMIs. From the 5' RACE reads, TCRdb called clonotypes with MiXCR, one entry per CDR3 protein. The sample has just under 550,000 distinct CDR3 sequences, 20% seen once. As concerns this clonotype: Its antigen is undetermined.

Germline V gene data show CDR1 as MNHEY and CDR2 as SVGEGT. The CDR3 covers 13 residues. V shed 11 bases and J shed 4 bases, with 17 bases lying between them. Sequencing was carried out using PBMCs or a T cell subset sorted from them (not recorded which). The V gene is TRBV6-2 or TRBV6-3, the J gene TRBJ1-1; D might be TRBD1 (6 bases). The origin of this receptor is an adult woman who had mild COVID-19 (a few samples of this study predate the infection). Cell type and time point are not known. CDR3 in DNA: TGTGCCGGGGGGGGGCGCGTCGGCACTGAAGCTTTCTTT. This sequence encodes CAGGGRVGTEAFF.